These 27 T cell receptor beta chains were sequenced from one sample in a study of T cell responses to AZD1222 COVID-19 vaccine. Repertoires were generated with immunoSEQ multiplex PCR, while TCRdb's copy carries only in-frame clones and drops some. Seen here are around 69,000 clones, approximately 91% observed once, and the top ten hold roughly a tenth. The sequencing used peripheral blood, collected on day 0 of AZD1222 vaccination. All receptors derive from an adult in good health.

J is TRBJ1-6 and V is TRBV6-5; 8 bases are a match to TRBD1. V lost 10 bases to trimming and J lost 9 bases; unmatched junction nucleotides: 14. CDR1 MNHEY and CDR2 SVGAGI come from the germline V gene. The CDR3 sequence is 15 residues long. CDR3: CAIQSGTGVRSPLHF. CDR3 nucleotides: TGTGCCATCCAATCCGGGACAGGCGTTCGTTCACCCCTCCACTTT.

The CDR3 here is CASSYSWGANEQFF. The CDR3 DNA is TGTGCCAGCAGTTACTCTTGGGGGGCGAATGAGCAGTTCTTC. The V gene is TRBV6-5, the J gene TRBJ2-1, with D possibly called TRBD1 or TRBD2 (6 bases each). The V gene's germline CDR1 is MNHEY and CDR2 SVGAGI. Trimming pared 0 bases from V and 7 bases from J, leaving 10 bases between. The CDR3 has 14 residues.

In DNA, the CDR3 is TGTGCCTGGAGTGTATGGGGAGTTGGAAACACCATATATTTT. As protein: CAWSVWGVGNTIYF. The V gene is TRBV30, the J gene TRBJ1-3, with unresolved D. CDR1 and CDR2 (germline): GTSNPN, SVGIG (reference sequence). Trimming took off 0 bases at V and 3 bases at J, with 9 bases between the two ends. The CDR3 extends over 14 amino acids.

The J gene is TRBJ1-5, the V gene TRBV3-1 (or the pseudogene TRBV3-2); D remains unclear. Germline V gene lookup returns CDR1 LGHDT and CDR2 YNNKEL (reference sequence). V was cut by 0 bases and J by 4 bases, with 10 bases left in between. This CDR3 has 15 residues. CDR3 loop: CASSQDTRVNQPQHF. The CDR3 DNA is TGTGCCAGCAGCCAAGATACTCGGGTTAATCAGCCCCAGCATTTT.

The chain carries TRBV2 and TRBJ2-7, with D possibly being TRBD2 (5 bases). The CDR3 consists of 14 residues. Germline CDR1 SNHLY, CDR2 FYNNEI. Trimming cost V 2 bases and J 3 bases, with 11 bases left between them. The CDR3 nucleotides read TGTGCCAGCAGTGAACAAGGACTCCTCTACGAGCAGTACTTC. It codes for CASSEQGLLYEQYF.

J is TRBJ2-1 and V is TRBV7-9; 7 positions match TRBD2. V shed 5 bases, J shed 3 bases, and the junction held 10 bases outside the gene matches. From germline, CDR1 is SEHNR and CDR2 FQNEAQ (reference sequence). The CDR3 is 16 amino acids. CDR3 loop: CASSRGVREFYNEQFF. DNA of the CDR3: TGTGCCAGCAGCCGTGGTGTGCGGGAGTTCTACAATGAGCAGTTCTTC.

The genes are TRBV12-3 or TRBV12-4 and TRBJ1-1; no reliable D call. The CDR3 is made up of 11 amino acids. V lost 0 bases and J 10 bases, leaving 6 bases between the germline ends. The CDR3 DNA reads as TGTGCCAGCAGTTTAGCAGAGCTAGCTTTCTTT. The encoded protein is CASSLAELAFF.

In its sample, this clone was seen once. The chain joins TRBV5-4 to TRBJ1-4, with D possibly TRBD1 on 5 matching bases. The V end lost 0 bases, the J end lost 5 bases, and 14 bases lay between the germline ends. The CDR3 covers 16 residues. Germline CDR1 SGHNT, CDR2 YYREEE (reference sequence). CDR3 nucleotides: TGTGCCAGCAGCTTGGGCTTGGGGCAGCAAAATGAAAAACTGTTTTTT. This translates into CASSLGLGQQNEKLFF.

The chain is built from TRBV5-4 and TRBJ1-2, with 7 bases that match TRBD1. The germline CDR1 and CDR2 sequences are SGHNT and YYREEE (reference sequence). The CDR3 consists of 13 residues. V was pared by 3 bases and J by 6 bases, with 5 bases of the junction left unmatched. CDR3: CASSWDSFNGYTF. CDR3 nucleotide sequence: TGTGCCAGCAGCTGGGACAGCTTTAATGGCTACACCTTC.

The rearrangement joins TRBV5-1 to TRBJ1-3; TRBD1 is a possible D gene (6 bases). The V end was cut by 0 bases, the J end by 3 bases, with 13 bases between. Germline V gene data show CDR1 as SGHRS and CDR2 as YFSETQ. The CDR3 has 16 residues. The CDR3 DNA reads TGCGCCAGCAGCTTGGCCCCGGGGGCGAATGGAAACACCATATATTTT. This sequence encodes CASSLAPGANGNTIYF.

As for this clone: At one boundary the junction diverges from the germline segment, which might be a read error. This chain connects TRBV6-1 to TRBJ2-3; 12 nucleotides match TRBD2. From germline, CDR1 is MNHNS and CDR2 SASEGT. The CDR3 is made up of 17 amino acids. CDR3 protein: CASSEGASSGRADTQYF. The CDR3 region has the DNA TGTGCCAGCAGCGAAGGGGCTTCTAGCGGGAGGGCAGATACGCAGTATTTT.

V and J are TRBV7-2 and TRBJ2-1, with a weak D call TRBD2 (6 bases). Germline loops: CDR1 SGHTA, CDR2 FQGNSA. V dropped 3 bases and J dropped 13 bases, with 19 bases sitting between them. There are 14 residues in the CDR3. CDR3 loop: CASSLGQDAGFQFF. The CDR3 DNA reads TGTGCCAGCAGCTTGGGTCAGGATGCGGGGTTTCAGTTCTTC. The full variable domain, rest sourced from reference TRBV7-2 and TRBJ2-1, is GAGVSQSPSNKVTEKGKDVELRCDPISGHTALYWYRQSLGQGLEFLIYFQGNSAPDKSGLPSDRFSAERTGGSVSTLTIQRTQQEDSAVYLCASSLGQDAGFQFFGPGTRLTVL.

The rearrangement links TRBV2 to TRBJ2-7; weak D call: TRBD1 (6 bases). Germline values: CDR1 SNHLY, CDR2 FYNNEI. CDR3 length equals 12 residues. V gave up 8 bases and J gave up 1 base, with 9 bases separating them. CDR3 in amino acids: CASSDRSYEQYF. For the CDR3, the DNA is TGTGCCAGCTCCGACAGGTCCTACGAGCAGTACTTC.

The chain recombines TRBV6-1 with TRBJ2-1; 14 nucleotides align to TRBD2. The CDR3 is made up of 17 amino acids. Germline V gene sequence: CDR1 MNHNS, CDR2 SASEGT. Unmatched junction bases numbered 10, after V lost 4 bases and J lost 8 bases. The DNA of the CDR3 is TGTGCCAGCAGTGCATTGGGACTAGCGGGGGACGGTGATGAGCAGTTCTTC. This encodes CASSALGLAGDGDEQFF.

The chain joins TRBV19 to TRBJ2-5; a possible D gene is TRBD1 (6 bases). V lost 4 bases and J 2 bases, leaving 11 bases between the germline ends. Germline-derived CDR1 and CDR2 are LNHDA and SQIVND (reference sequence). CDR3 length: 14 residues. CDR3 in amino acids: CASSTRTVQETQYF. CDR3 nucleotide sequence: TGTGCCAGTAGTACTCGGACAGTACAAGAGACCCAGTACTTC.

The genes are TRBV6-1 and TRBJ2-4, with D possibly matching TRBD1 (6 bases). The CDR3 loop spans 15 amino acids. Germline V gene lookup returns CDR1 MNHNS and CDR2 SASEGT. V was pared by 3 bases and J by 7 bases, with 16 bases between. The CDR3 nucleotides read TGTGCCAGCAGTGAGGTCCAGGGGCCTCTGAACATTCAGTACTTC. It is translated as CASSEVQGPLNIQYF.

The chain combines TRBV5-4 with TRBJ2-5, with 8 bases aligning to TRBD2. Per the germline V gene, CDR1 is SGHNT and CDR2 is YYREEE (reference sequence). V was pared by 0 bases and J by 5 bases, with 15 bases of the junction left unmatched. The CDR3 sequence is 18 residues long. The CDR3 DNA reads TGTGCCAGCAGCTTGGGATTAAGGGCGGGGGGCTCGGAGGAGACCCAGTACTTC. Encoded protein: CASSLGLRAGGSEETQYF. The whole variable domain, filled in from reference TRBV5-4 and TRBJ2-5, reads ETGVTQSPTHLIKTRGQQVTLRCSSQSGHNTVSWYQQALGQGPQFIFQYYREEENGRGNFPPRFSGLQFPNYSSELNVNALELDDSALYLCASSLGLRAGGSEETQYFGPGTRLLVL.

This sequence joins TRBV12-3 or TRBV12-4 and TRBJ1-6; TRBD1 is a possible D gene (5 bases). The CDR3 runs to 12 residues. Deletions cut 10 bases from V and 9 bases from J, with 13 bases between. The CDR3 DNA sequence: TGTGCCACCCAAAGGGGTGGTTCACCCCTCCACTTT. Its translation is CATQRGGSPLHF.

In its sample, this clone was seen once. J is TRBJ2-3 and V is TRBV2, with 10 bases identical to TRBD2. The germline V gene encodes CDR1 SNHLY and CDR2 FYNNEI. V lost 8 bases, J lost 4 bases, and 6 bases stayed unmatched. The CDR3 has 14 residues. Here the CDR3 DNA reads TGTGCCAGCGGTCCGGGACTAGCGTCAGATACGCAGTATTTT. Its translation: CASGPGLASDTQYF.

The DNA for the CDR3 is TGTGCCAGCACCCCTCGGGCAGGGGGGTGGGAGACCCAGTACTTC. As protein: CASTPRAGGWETQYF. The chain has TRBV5-6 and TRBJ2-5; weak D call: TRBD1 (7 bases). The CDR3 loop spans 15 amino acids. The V end lost 6 bases, the J end lost 5 bases, and 20 bases lay between the germline ends. In germline, CDR1 is SGHDT, CDR2 YYEEEE.

The sample holds a few counts of this clone. The chain joins TRBV28 to TRBJ2-7, with a weak D call TRBD1 (6 bases). CDR1 is MDHEN, CDR2 SYDVKM, per germline. Trimming removed 5 bases from V and 4 bases from J, with 18 bases in between. CDR3 length: 15 residues. The CDR3 protein is CASSDPRTVPYEQYF. The CDR3 nucleotides read TGTGCCAGCAGTGATCCGCGGACAGTCCCATACGAGCAGTACTTC.

The chain joins TRBV13 to TRBJ2-3, with 8 positions matching TRBD2. CDR1 is PRHDT, CDR2 FYEKMQ, per germline (reference sequence). Germline trimming cut 4 bases from V and 5 bases from J; bases unmatched to any gene: 5. This CDR3 has 14 residues. This CDR3 reads CASSSGGAGDTQYF. CDR3 DNA sequence: TGTGCCAGCAGCTCGGGGGGGGCTGGAGATACGCAGTATTTT.

The rearrangement links TRBV14 to TRBJ2-1; TRBD2 matches 11 bases. Germline-derived CDR1 and CDR2 are SGHDN and FVKESK. V lost 1 base and J lost 4; bases outside the gene matches: 12. The CDR3 has 19 amino acids. The CDR3, as DNA: TGTGCCAGCAGCCAAGGCCCACAGAGAACTAGCGGGAGTTACAATGAGCAGTTCTTC. Translation: CASSQGPQRTSGSYNEQFF. Full variable domain (outside the CDR3, taken from reference TRBV14 and TRBJ2-1): EAGVTQFPSHSVIEKGQTVTLRCDPISGHDNLYWYRRVMGKEIKFLLHFVKESKQDESGMPNNRFLAERTGGTYSTLKVQPAELEDSGVYFCASSQGPQRTSGSYNEQFFGPGTRLTVL.

The rearrangement joins TRBV2 to TRBJ2-5, with TRBD1 matching 7 bases. The CDR3 length is 13 residues. J lost 7 bases, V lost 6 bases, and 8 bases had no gene match. Per germline, CDR1 SNHLY and CDR2 FYNNEI. CDR3 loop: CASRPTSGGTQYF. The CDR3 DNA reads as TGTGCCAGCAGGCCCACTTCAGGGGGGACCCAGTACTTC.

This clone has just a few counts. The gene calls are TRBV12-5 and TRBJ1-6; weak D call: TRBD1 (6 bases). V lost 0 bases to trimming and J lost 9 bases, with 21 bases between them. Germline CDR1 is LGHNT and CDR2 is FRNRAP. The length of the CDR3 is 18 residues. The CDR3: CASGLVVLGRGIISPLHF. The CDR3, as DNA: TGTGCTAGTGGTTTGGTAGTTTTGGGGAGGGGGATAATTTCACCCCTCCACTTT.

The chain carries TRBV5-1 and TRBJ2-3; D is ambiguous. V gave up 0 bases and J gave up 2 bases, with 7 bases separating them. Germline lookup yields CDR1 SGHRS and CDR2 YFSETQ. CDR3 size: 14 residues. CDR3 DNA: TGCGCCAGCAGCTTGGAAGCAACCACAGATACGCAGTATTTT. As protein: CASSLEATTDTQYF.

The J gene is TRBJ2-1, the V gene TRBV2; D is perhaps TRBD1 (5 bases). The V gene lost 7 bases and the J gene lost 8 bases, with 18 bases spanning the gap. The CDR3 covers 14 residues. CDR1 and CDR2 from the germline V gene are SNHLY and FYNNEI. The CDR3 DNA reads TGTGCCAGCATTTTGTCGGCAGGGCGGCATGAGCAGTTCTTC. Translated: CASILSAGRHEQFF. Together with reference TRBV2 and TRBJ2-1, the CDR3 gives the full variable domain: EPEVTQTPSHQVTQMGQEVILRCVPISNHLYFYWYRQILGQKVEFLVSFYNNEISEKSEIFDDQFSVERPDGSNFTLKIRSTKLEDSAMYFCASILSAGRHEQFFGPGTRLTVL.